Presented here are 24 T cell receptor beta chains from one specimen sequenced in a study of blood T cell repertoires in COVID-19. TCRdb keeps only in-frame clones here, not all; method: immunoSEQ multiplex PCR. The sample lists some 220,000 clones, around 85% occurring once. The sample consisted of PBMCs or T cells enriched from blood (not recorded which). These receptors all stem from a woman between 50 and 59 years old in a cohort exposed to, infected with or recovered from COVID-19 (not recorded which).

As to this clone: Other DNA sequences in this sample translate to the same CDR3. V usage is TRBV7-2 and J usage is TRBJ2-2; TRBD2 matches 8 bases. The CDR3 has 13 amino acids. Looked up from germline, CDR1 is SGHTA and CDR2 is FQGNSA. V lost 5 bases, J lost 8 bases, and 4 bases stayed unmatched. The CDR3 sequence: CASSQLAAGELFF. CDR3 DNA sequence: TGTGCCAGCAGCCAACTAGCGGCTGGGGAGCTGTTTTTT.

This chain uses TRBV7-3 with TRBJ2-1; TRBD2 might be the D (7 bases). V was trimmed by 2 bases and J by 4 bases, leaving 12 bases between them. Germline CDR1 is SGHTA and CDR2 is FQGTGA. This CDR3 has 15 amino acids. CDR3 in DNA: TGTGCCAGCAGCTTACTCGGGGGGCAATACAATGAGCAGTTCTTC. Translated: CASSLLGGQYNEQFF.

This chain joins TRBV5-6 and TRBJ1-1; D is possibly TRBD1 (6 bases). Trimming left V 4 bases short and J 0 bases short, with 10 bases between. The CDR3 is 14 amino acids. Germline V CDR1 and CDR2: SGHDT, YYEEEE. This chain's CDR3 is CASSTGHVNTEAFF. In nucleotides, the CDR3 is TGTGCCAGCAGCACGGGACACGTGAACACTGAAGCTTTCTTT.

The chain joins TRBV15 to TRBJ1-1; possibly TRBD1 for D (5 bases). V gave up 0 bases and J gave up 7 bases, with 15 bases separating them. Germline lookup yields CDR1 LNHNV and CDR2 YYDKDF (reference sequence). The CDR3 length is 15 residues. As DNA, the CDR3 is TGTGCCACCAGCAGAGACAGGGTCCTCTCCGGTGAAGCTTTCTTT. This codes for CATSRDRVLSGEAFF.

The rearrangement joins TRBV7-3 to TRBJ2-5; D possibly corresponds to TRBD1 (6 bases). The germline V and J ends were trimmed by 5 bases and 7 bases, with 14 bases remaining between them. CDR3 length: 13 residues. The germline gives CDR1 SGHTA, CDR2 FQGTGA. The CDR3 nucleotides are TGTGCCAGCAGCACCTCCAGGGGTGGGACCCAGTACTTC. This codes for CASSTSRGGTQYF.

The J gene is TRBJ2-3, the V gene TRBV4-3; D is perhaps TRBD2 (7 bases). V shed 0 bases and J shed 6 bases, with 19 bases lying between them. The CDR3 is made up of 17 amino acids. CDR1 and CDR2 from the germline V gene are LGHNA and YSLEER. CDR3 in DNA: TGCGCCAGCAGCCAAGATCAGAGGGGGGGCCTCGCCGATACGCAGTATTTT. Its protein is CASSQDQRGGLADTQYF.

The chain is built from TRBV4-1 and TRBJ1-1; D uncertain. Germline V CDR1 and CDR2: MGHRA, YSYEKL. CDR3 length: 16 residues. The V gene lost 0 bases and the J gene lost 0 bases, with 11 bases spanning the gap. The CDR3 sequence is CASSQDRLVMNTEAFF. The CDR3 DNA reads as TGCGCCAGCAGCCAAGATCGCCTAGTCATGAACACTGAAGCTTTCTTT.

The rearrangement uses TRBV10-3 and TRBJ1-4; TRBD1 aligns across 9 bases. Germline-derived CDR1 and CDR2 are ENHRY and SYGVKD. This CDR3 comprises 16 residues. J gave up 10 bases and V 6 bases, and 15 bases lay outside the gene matches. The CDR3: CAISTDRGSREGKLFF. As DNA, the CDR3 is TGTGCCATCAGCACCGACAGGGGGTCGCGTGAAGGAAAACTGTTTTTT.

This chain connects TRBV10-3 to TRBJ2-5, with TRBD2 matching over 13 bases. The junction had 0 bases not matched to a gene; V was cut back by 4 bases and J by 4 bases. This CDR3 comprises 14 residues. CDR1 ENHRY and CDR2 SYGVKD come from the germline V gene. The DNA for the CDR3 is TGTGCCATCAGTGGGACTAGCGGGGGAGAGACCCAGTACTTC. This translates into CAISGTSGGETQYF.

This clone was recorded a few times. The chain uses TRBV13 and TRBJ2-7; no clear D. The CDR3 has 12 amino acids. Trimming took 0 bases from V and 7 from J, leaving 7 bases between them. Germline CDR1 PRHDT, CDR2 FYEKMQ (reference sequence). The DNA for the CDR3 is TGTGCCAGCAGCTTAGGACGGCGGGAGCAGTACTTC. It yields the protein CASSLGRREQYF.

The chain uses TRBV9 and TRBJ2-1; 9 positions agree with TRBD2. CDR3 length: 15 residues. The ends lost 4 bases at V and 2 bases at J; junction bases unmatched: 4. Per the germline V gene, CDR1 is SGDLS and CDR2 is YYNGEE. CDR3 residues: CASSSLAGTYNEQFF. Written as DNA, the CDR3 is TGTGCCAGCAGCTCCCTAGCGGGGACCTACAATGAGCAGTTCTTC. The full variable domain, with the rest looked up from reference TRBV9 and TRBJ2-1, is DSGVTQTPKHLITATGQRVTLRCSPRSGDLSVYWYQQSLDQGLQFLIQYYNGEERAKGNILERFSAQQFPDLHSELNLSSLELGDSALYFCASSSLAGTYNEQFFGPGTRLTVL.

J is TRBJ1-3 and V is TRBV30; D is ambiguous. In germline, CDR1 is GTSNPN, CDR2 SVGIG (reference sequence). The CDR3 contains 14 residues. Trimming pared 3 bases from V and 1 base from J, leaving 10 bases between. The CDR3: CAWSLQVSGNTIYF. The CDR3 DNA reads TGTGCCTGGAGCTTACAAGTTTCTGGAAACACCATATATTTT.

The J gene is TRBJ1-3, the V gene TRBV7-2; D is possibly TRBD1 (5 bases). Germline V gene lookup returns CDR1 SGHTA and CDR2 FQGNSA. The CDR3 is 15 amino acids. V was cut by 2 bases and J by 0 bases, with 8 bases left in between. The CDR3 spells CASSLRQSSGNTIYF. CDR3 nucleotide sequence: TGTGCCAGCAGCTTAAGACAGAGCTCTGGAAACACCATATATTTT.

The chain joins TRBV20-1 to TRBJ1-5; the match to TRBD1 covers 8 bases. CDR1 and CDR2 (germline): DFQATT, SNEGSKA (reference sequence). The trim removed 4 bases at V and 4 bases at J, leaving 12 bases unmatched. The CDR3 runs to 16 residues. The CDR3 coding sequence is TGCAGTGCTATTGACAGGGGCCGCGGTTATAATCAGCCCCAGCATTTT. Translation: CSAIDRGRGYNQPQHF.

The chain combines TRBV7-9 with TRBJ2-7; 7 bases match TRBD2. The CDR3 contains 15 residues. Germline lookup yields CDR1 SEHNR and CDR2 FQNEAQ (reference sequence). Trimming removed 0 bases from V and 0 bases from J; junction bases left unmatched: 2. In nucleotides, the CDR3 is TGTGCCAGCAGCTTAGCGGGGGGGAGCTCCTACGAGCAGTACTTC. Protein product: CASSLAGGSSYEQYF.

The chain recombines TRBV19 with TRBJ1-2; perhaps TRBD1 as D (5 bases). This CDR3 comprises 16 residues. Germline-derived CDR1 and CDR2 are LNHDA and SQIVND (reference sequence). Trimming cost V 8 bases and J 7 bases, with 26 bases left between them. The CDR3 spells CASSQATRRQTFGYTF. The CDR3, as DNA: TGTGCCAGTTCCCAGGCCACGCGCAGACAGACGTTTGGCTACACCTTC.

The rearrangement links TRBV4-1 to TRBJ2-5, with D possibly being TRBD2 (6 bases). The ends were cut back, 1 base at V and 4 bases at J, with 13 bases in the middle. Germline assignment: CDR1 MGHRA and CDR2 YSYEKL. The CDR3 sequence is 15 residues long. CDR3 nucleotides: TGCGCCAGCAGCCAAGGGGACGGGGGAAGAGAGACCCAGTACTTC. It codes for CASSQGDGGRETQYF.

The chain is built from TRBV11-2 and TRBJ2-3; tentatively, D is TRBD1 (5 bases). CDR1 and CDR2 (germline): SGHAT, FQNNGV. The CDR3 consists of 16 residues. The V gene lost 3 bases and the J gene lost 2 bases, with 15 bases spanning the gap. The CDR3 is CASSLWGRDLTDTQYF. As DNA, the CDR3 is TGTGCCAGCAGCTTGTGGGGCCGCGACCTCACAGATACGCAGTATTTT.

V is TRBV6-4 and J is TRBJ1-6, with TRBD1 identical over 11 bases. The V segment lost 5 bases and the J segment 8 bases; nucleotides outside the gene matches: 8. The CDR3 runs to 16 residues. CDR1 and CDR2 (germline): MRHNA, SNTAGT. The CDR3 reads CASSRNPGQGDSPLHF. CDR3 DNA sequence: TGTGCCAGCAGTAGGAATCCGGGACAGGGGGATTCACCCCTCCACTTT.

This clone was picked up one time. The chain joins TRBV28 to TRBJ1-6; D is ambiguous. The length of the CDR3 is 15 residues. V shed 7 bases and J shed 0 bases, with 10 bases lying between them. In germline, CDR1 is MDHEN, CDR2 SYDVKM. This CDR3 is CASTSSSSYNSPLHF. The DNA of the CDR3 is TGTGCCAGCACCTCTTCTAGCTCCTATAATTCACCCCTCCACTTT.

The chain uses TRBV6-1 and TRBJ2-7, with 7 bases identical to TRBD1. The CDR3 spans 15 residues. Looked up from germline, CDR1 is MNHNS and CDR2 is SASEGT. J was trimmed by 1 base and V by 5 bases; bases with no gene match: 8. CDR3 sequence: CASSFASTGSYEQYF. CDR3 coding DNA: TGTGCCAGCAGTTTTGCCTCGACAGGGTCCTACGAGCAGTACTTC.

This chain joins TRBV11-1 and TRBJ2-3, with TRBD1 matching 7 bases. Germline V lookup: CDR1 SGHAT, CDR2 FQDESV (reference sequence). V lost 1 base and J lost 2; bases outside the gene matches: 3. This CDR3 has 15 amino acids. In DNA, the CDR3 is TGTGCCAGCAGCTTAGTTGGGACAGACACAGATACGCAGTATTTT. This translates into CASSLVGTDTDTQYF.

The chain combines TRBV7-3 with TRBJ2-1; 8 nucleotides match TRBD2. With 5 bases clipped from V and 3 bases from J, the junction kept 6 bases outside the gene matches. CDR1 and CDR2 from the germline V gene are SGHTA and FQGTGA. The CDR3 consists of 15 residues. CDR3 in amino acids: CASSGSGGLYNEQFF. The CDR3 DNA reads as TGTGCCAGCAGCGGCAGCGGGGGACTCTACAATGAGCAGTTCTTC. The variable domain in full, with the rest retrieved from reference TRBV7-3 and TRBJ2-1, is GAGVSQTPSNKVTEKGKYVELRCDPISGHTALYWYRQSLGQGPEFLIYFQGTGAADDSGLPNDRFFAVRPEGSVSTLKIQRTERGDSAVYLCASSGSGGLYNEQFFGPGTRLTVL.

The J gene is TRBJ2-5, the V gene TRBV5-1; D not certain. V was clipped by 2 bases and J by 0 bases, with 11 bases between them. The CDR3 totals 15 residues. Germline loops: CDR1 SGHRS, CDR2 YFSETQ. The CDR3 sequence is CASSFERSDQETQYF. The DNA for the CDR3 is TGCGCCAGCAGCTTTGAACGGAGCGACCAAGAGACCCAGTACTTC.